The text below deals with one T cell receptor beta chain. This record belongs to a study of blood T cell repertoires in COVID-19. The overall study: Sites in the United States, Italy and Spain provided acute and convalescent COVID-19 samples. PBMCs, B-cell-depleted T cells, or T cells provided the cDNA or gDNA that made up the material.

As processed by the authors: Reference gene primer amplification yielded estimated nucleated cell counts. TCRdb's table, derived via immunoSEQ multiplex PCR, lists solely in-frame clones and lacks some. That table supplies the V and J calls and clone size; D and trimming were determined from the DNA. This table has under 350,000 clones, roughly 85% appearing once. Trimming cost V 1 base and J 2 bases, with 12 bases left between them. CDR3 length: 16 amino acids. In germline, CDR1 is LNHDA, CDR2 SQIVND (reference sequence). The specimen sequenced was peripheral blood. This receptor was taken from a human donor in a cohort sampled during active COVID-19. This rearrangement joins TRBV19 to TRBJ1-5; D gene ambiguous. CDR3 protein: CASSIGTARGNQPQHF. CDR3 coding DNA: TGTGCCAGTAGTATAGGAACAGCGAGGGGCAATCAGCCCCAGCATTTT.